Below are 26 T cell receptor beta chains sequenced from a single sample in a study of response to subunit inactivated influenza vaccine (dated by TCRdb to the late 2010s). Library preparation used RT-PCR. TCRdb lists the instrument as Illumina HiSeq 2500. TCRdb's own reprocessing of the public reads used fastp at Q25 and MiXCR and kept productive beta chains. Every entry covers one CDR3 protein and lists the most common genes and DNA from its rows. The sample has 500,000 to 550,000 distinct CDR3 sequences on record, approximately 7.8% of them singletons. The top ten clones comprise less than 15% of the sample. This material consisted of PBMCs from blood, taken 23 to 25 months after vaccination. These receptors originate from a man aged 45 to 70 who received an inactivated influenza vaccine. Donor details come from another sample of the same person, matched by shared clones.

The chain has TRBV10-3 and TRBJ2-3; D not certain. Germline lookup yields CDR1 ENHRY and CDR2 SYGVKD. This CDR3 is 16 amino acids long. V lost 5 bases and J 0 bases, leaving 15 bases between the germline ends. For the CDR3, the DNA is TGTGCCATCAGTCCCGGGCAAGGTTCAAGCACAGATACGCAGTATTTT. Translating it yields CAISPGQGSSTDTQYF.

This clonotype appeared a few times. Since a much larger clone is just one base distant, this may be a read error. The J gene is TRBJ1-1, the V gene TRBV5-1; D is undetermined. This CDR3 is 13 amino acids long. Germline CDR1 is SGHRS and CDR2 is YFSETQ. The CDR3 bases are TGCGTCAGCAGCTTGGAAGGGATTGATGAAGCTTTCTTT. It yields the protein CVSSLEGIDEAFF.

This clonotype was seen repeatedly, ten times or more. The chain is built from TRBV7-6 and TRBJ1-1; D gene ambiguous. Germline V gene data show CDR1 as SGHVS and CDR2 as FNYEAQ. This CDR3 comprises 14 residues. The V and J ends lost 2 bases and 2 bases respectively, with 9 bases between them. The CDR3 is CASSLNLINTEAFF. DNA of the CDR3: TGTGCCAGCAGCTTAAACCTGATTAACACTGAAGCTTTCTTT.

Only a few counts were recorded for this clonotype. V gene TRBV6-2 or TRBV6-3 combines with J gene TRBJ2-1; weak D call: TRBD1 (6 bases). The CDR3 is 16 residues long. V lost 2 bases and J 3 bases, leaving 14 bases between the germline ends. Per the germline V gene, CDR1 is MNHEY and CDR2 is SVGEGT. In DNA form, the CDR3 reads TGTGCCAGCAGTTACCCCCCAGGCAGGGGCTACAATGAGCAGTTCTTC. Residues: CASSYPPGRGYNEQFF.

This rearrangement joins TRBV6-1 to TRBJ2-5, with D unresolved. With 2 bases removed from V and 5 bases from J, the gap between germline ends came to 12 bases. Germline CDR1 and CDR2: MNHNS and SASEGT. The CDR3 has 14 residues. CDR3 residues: CASSERMGWETQYF. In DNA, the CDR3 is TGTGCCAGCAGTGAACGGATGGGGTGGGAGACCCAGTACTTC.

The CDR3 DNA reads as TGCAGCGTTTGTCCGGGCACTAGCTCCTACAATGAGCAGTTCTTC. Protein product: CSVCPGTSSYNEQFF. The genes are TRBV29-1 and TRBJ2-1, with D perhaps matching TRBD2 (5 bases). The CDR3 consists of 15 residues. Trimming removed 5 bases from V and 0 bases from J, with 14 bases in between. CDR1 is SQVTM and CDR2 is ANQGSEA in the germline V gene.

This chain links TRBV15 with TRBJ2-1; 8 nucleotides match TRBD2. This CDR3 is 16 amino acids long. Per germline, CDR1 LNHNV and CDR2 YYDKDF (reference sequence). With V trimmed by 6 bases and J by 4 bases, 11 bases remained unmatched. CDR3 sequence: CATRAPSGQNYNEQFF. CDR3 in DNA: TGTGCCACCAGAGCCCCTAGCGGGCAAAATTACAATGAGCAGTTCTTC.

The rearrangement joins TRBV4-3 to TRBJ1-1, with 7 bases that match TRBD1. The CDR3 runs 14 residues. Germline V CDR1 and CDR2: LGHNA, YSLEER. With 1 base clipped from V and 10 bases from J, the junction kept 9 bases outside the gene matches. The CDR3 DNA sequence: TGCGCCAGCAGCCAAGGTTACGAGGACAGGCGAGCTTTCTTT. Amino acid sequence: CASSQGYEDRRAFF.

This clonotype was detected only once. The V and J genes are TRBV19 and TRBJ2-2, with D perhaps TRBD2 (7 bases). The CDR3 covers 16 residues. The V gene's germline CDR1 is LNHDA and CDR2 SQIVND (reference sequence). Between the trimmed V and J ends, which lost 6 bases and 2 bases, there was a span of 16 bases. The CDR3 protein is CASRVRGRANTGELFF. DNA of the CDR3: TGTGCCAGTAGGGTGCGGGGGCGAGCAAACACCGGGGAGCTGTTTTTT.

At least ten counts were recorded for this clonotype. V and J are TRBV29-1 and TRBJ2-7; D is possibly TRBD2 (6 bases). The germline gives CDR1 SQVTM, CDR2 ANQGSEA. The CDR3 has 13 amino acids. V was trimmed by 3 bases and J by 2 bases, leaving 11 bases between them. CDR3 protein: CSVEGLNTYEQYF. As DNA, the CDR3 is TGCAGCGTTGAGGGACTCAATACCTACGAGCAGTACTTC.

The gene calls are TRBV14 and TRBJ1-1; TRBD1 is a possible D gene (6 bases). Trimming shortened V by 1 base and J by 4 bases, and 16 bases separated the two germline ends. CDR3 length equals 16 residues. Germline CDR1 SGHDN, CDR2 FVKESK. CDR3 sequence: CASSQGRGIGRTEAFF. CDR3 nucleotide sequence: TGTGCCAGCAGCCAAGGTAGGGGGATTGGTCGCACTGAAGCTTTCTTT. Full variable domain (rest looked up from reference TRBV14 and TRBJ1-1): EAGVTQFPSHSVIEKGQTVTLRCDPISGHDNLYWYRRVMGKEIKFLLHFVKESKQDESGMPNNRFLAERTGGTYSTLKVQPAELEDSGVYFCASSQGRGIGRTEAFFGQGTRLTVV.

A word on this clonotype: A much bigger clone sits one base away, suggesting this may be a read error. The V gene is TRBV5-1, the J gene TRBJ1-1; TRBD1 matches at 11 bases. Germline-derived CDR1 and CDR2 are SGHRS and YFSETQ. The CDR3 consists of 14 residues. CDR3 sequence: CVSRGQGARTEAFF. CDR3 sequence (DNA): TGCGTCAGCAGAGGACAGGGGGCGCGGACTGAAGCTTTCTTT.

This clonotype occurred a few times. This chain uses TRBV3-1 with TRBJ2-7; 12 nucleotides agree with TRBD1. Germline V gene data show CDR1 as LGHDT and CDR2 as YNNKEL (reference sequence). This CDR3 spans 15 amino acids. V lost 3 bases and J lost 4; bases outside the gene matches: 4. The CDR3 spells CASSHPGQGAYEQYF. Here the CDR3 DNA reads TGTGCCAGCAGCCATCCGGGACAGGGGGCTTACGAGCAGTACTTC.

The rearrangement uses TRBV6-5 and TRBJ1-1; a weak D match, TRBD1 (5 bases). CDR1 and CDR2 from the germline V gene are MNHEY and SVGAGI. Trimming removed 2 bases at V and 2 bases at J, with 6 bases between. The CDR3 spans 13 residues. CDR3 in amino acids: CASSYGDNTEAFF. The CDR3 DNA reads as TGTGCCAGCAGTTACGGGGACAACACTGAAGCTTTCTTT.

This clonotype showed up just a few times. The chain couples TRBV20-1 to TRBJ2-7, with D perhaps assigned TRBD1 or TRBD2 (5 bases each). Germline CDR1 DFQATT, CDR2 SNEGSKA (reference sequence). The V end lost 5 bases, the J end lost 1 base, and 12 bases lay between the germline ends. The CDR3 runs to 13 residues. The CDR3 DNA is TGCAGTGCTCCGGGACCGTTATCCTACGAGCAGTACTTC. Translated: CSAPGPLSYEQYF.

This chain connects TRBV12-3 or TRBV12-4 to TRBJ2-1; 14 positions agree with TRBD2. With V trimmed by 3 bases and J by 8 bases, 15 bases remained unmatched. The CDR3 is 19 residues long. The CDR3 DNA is TGTGCCAGCAGTTTCATACCGGGACTAGCGGGAGCCCTGGGCGATGAGCAGTTCTTC. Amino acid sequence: CASSFIPGLAGALGDEQFF.

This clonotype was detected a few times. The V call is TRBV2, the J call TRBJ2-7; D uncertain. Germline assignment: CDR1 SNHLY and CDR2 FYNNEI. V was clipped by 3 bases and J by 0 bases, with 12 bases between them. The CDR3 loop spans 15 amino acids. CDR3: CASSDLGLGSYEQYF. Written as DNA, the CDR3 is TGTGCCAGCAGTGATTTGGGTCTTGGCTCCTACGAGCAGTACTTC. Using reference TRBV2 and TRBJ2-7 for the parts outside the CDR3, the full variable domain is EPEVTQTPSHQVTQMGQEVILRCVPISNHLYFYWYRQILGQKVEFLVSFYNNEISEKSEIFDDQFSVERPDGSNFTLKIRSTKLEDSAMYFCASSDLGLGSYEQYFGPGTRLTVT.

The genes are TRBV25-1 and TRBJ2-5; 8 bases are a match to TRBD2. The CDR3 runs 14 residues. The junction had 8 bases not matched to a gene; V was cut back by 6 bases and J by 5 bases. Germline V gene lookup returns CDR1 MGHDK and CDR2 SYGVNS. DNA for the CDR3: TGTGCCAGCAGCCGGTCGGGGGGGTCGGAGACCCAGTACTTC. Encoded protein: CASSRSGGSETQYF.

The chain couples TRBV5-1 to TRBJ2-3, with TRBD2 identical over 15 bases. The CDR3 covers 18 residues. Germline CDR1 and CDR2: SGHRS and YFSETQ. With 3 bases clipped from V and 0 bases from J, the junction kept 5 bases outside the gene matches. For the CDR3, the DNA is TGCGCCAGCAGCTCGGGACTAGCGGGGGGCGCTAGCACAGATACGCAGTATTTT. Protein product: CASSSGLAGGASTDTQYF.

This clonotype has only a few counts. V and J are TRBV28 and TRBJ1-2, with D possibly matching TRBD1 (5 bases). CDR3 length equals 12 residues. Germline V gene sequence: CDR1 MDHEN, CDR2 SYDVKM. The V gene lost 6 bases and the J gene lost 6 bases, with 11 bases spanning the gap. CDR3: CASRRDPHGYTF. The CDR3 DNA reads TGTGCCAGCAGGCGGGACCCTCATGGCTACACCTTC.

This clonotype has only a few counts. The CDR3, as DNA: TGTGCCAGCAGGCCGACAAGTGGAAACACCATATATTTT. Its translation: CASRPTSGNTIYF. This chain connects TRBV2 to TRBJ1-3, with D hard to call. Deletions cut 6 bases from V and 3 bases from J, with 9 bases between. The CDR3 sequence is 13 residues long. CDR1 and CDR2 from the germline V gene are SNHLY and FYNNEI.

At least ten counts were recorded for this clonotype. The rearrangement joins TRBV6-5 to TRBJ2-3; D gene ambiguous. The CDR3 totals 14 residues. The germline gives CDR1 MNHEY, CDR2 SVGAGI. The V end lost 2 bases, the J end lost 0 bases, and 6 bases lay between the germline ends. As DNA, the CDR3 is TGTGCCAGCAGTTACGGTTCTAGCACAGATACGCAGTATTTT. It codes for CASSYGSSTDTQYF.

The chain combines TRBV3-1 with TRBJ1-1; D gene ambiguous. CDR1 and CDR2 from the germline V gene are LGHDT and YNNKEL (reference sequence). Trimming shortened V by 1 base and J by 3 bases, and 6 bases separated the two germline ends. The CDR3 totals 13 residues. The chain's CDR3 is CASSQVPDTEAFF. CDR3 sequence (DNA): TGTGCCAGCAGCCAAGTTCCGGACACTGAAGCTTTCTTT. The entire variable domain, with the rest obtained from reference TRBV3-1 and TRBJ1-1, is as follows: DTAVSQTPKYLVTQMGNDKSIKCEQNLGHDTMYWYKQDSKKFLKIMFSYNNKELIINETVPNRFSPKSPDKAHLNLHINSLELGDSAVYFCASSQVPDTEAFFGQGTRLTVV.

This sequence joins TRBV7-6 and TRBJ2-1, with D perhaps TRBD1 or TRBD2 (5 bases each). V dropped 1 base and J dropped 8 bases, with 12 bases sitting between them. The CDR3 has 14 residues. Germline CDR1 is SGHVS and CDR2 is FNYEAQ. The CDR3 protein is CASSLEGSGDEQFF. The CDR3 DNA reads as TGTGCCAGCAGCTTAGAGGGGAGTGGGGATGAGCAGTTCTTC.

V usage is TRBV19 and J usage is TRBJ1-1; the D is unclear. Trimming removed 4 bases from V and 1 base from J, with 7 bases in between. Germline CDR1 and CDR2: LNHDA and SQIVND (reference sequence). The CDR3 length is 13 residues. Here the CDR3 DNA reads TGTGCCAGTAGTAATCGAGCGAACACTGAAGCTTTCTTT. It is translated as CASSNRANTEAFF.

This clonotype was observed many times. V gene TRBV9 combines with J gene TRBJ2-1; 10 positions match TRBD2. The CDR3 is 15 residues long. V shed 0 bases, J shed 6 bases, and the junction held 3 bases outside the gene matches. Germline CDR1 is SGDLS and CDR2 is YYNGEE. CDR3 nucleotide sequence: TGTGCCAGCAGCGTAGGGCTAGCGGGGGTCAATGAGCAGTTCTTC. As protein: CASSVGLAGVNEQFF.